This T cell receptor (beta chain) was retrieved from a study of PD-L1 blockade in urothelial cancer. Study-level background: Bladder-origin urothelial cancer in males described most of the roughly 30 patients. Investigators checked blood 3 weeks (second dose) and 6 weeks after treatment start. Study conclusions and caveats: The study found that durable-benefit patients expanded tumor-associated blood clones more at 3 weeks.

A word on this clone: Antigen unknown.

Documented time point: peripheral blood 6 weeks after treatment start. Germline-derived CDR1 and CDR2 are MNHNS and SASEGT. The germline V and J ends were trimmed by 3 bases and 5 bases, with 7 bases remaining between them. The CDR3 extends over 12 amino acids. TCR analog templates of synthetic origin were spiked into each PCR. Generated by immunoSEQ multiplex PCR, the TCRdb table keeps only in-frame clones and is missing some. The sample consists of 50,000 to 55,000 clones, 85% to 90% of them appearing once. J is TRBJ2-5 and V is TRBV6-1; the D is unclear. This TCR was recovered from a man aged 60 to 75 with urothelial cancer. The input for sequencing was PBMCs, taken around atezolizumab (anti-PD-L1) treatment. The CDR3 region has the DNA TGTGCCAGCAGTGAGCACGAGGAGACCCAGTACTTC. Protein: CASSEHEETQYF.